These T cell receptor beta chains were read from a single sample in a study of T cells after yellow fever vaccination. From the 5' RACE reads, TCRdb called clonotypes with MiXCR, one entry per CDR3 protein. This sample has approximately 550,000 distinct CDR3 sequences, with roughly a fifth found just once. The sequences come from PBMCs, collected 15 days after the yellow fever booster vaccination. These receptors were obtained from a man aged 25-40 years who received the YFV17D yellow fever vaccine. CDR3s include the opening cysteine and the closing phenylalanine or tryptophan. Fields, in order: CDR3 DNA, CDR3 protein, J gene, D gene, clone size, V gene. D genes are given only for firm matches. Clone size is not always given. Where it is, it says once, few, many or a class for expanded clones.

CDR3nt: TGTGCCAGCAGCCAACTACCGTCGGTTCATTACTTC; CDR3aa: CASSQLPSVHYF; j_gene: TRBJ2-5; d_gene: -; abundance: -; v_gene: TRBV14
CDR3nt: TGTGCCAGCAGGTACAGGGGGCAAGAGACCCAGTACTTC; CDR3aa: CASRYRGQETQYF; j_gene: TRBJ2-5; d_gene: TRBD1; abundance: -; v_gene: TRBV7-9
CDR3nt: TGTGCCAGCAGTGGGTTCCCGGGACAGGTTCAGAACACTGAAGCTTTCTTT; CDR3aa: CASSGFPGQVQNTEAFF; j_gene: TRBJ1-1; d_gene: TRBD1; abundance: -; v_gene: TRBV25-1
CDR3nt: TGTGCCAGCAGCCGACCGGGGGCTGATGTTGAGACCCAGTACTTC; CDR3aa: CASSRPGADVETQYF; j_gene: TRBJ2-5; d_gene: -; abundance: few; v_gene: TRBV12-3/TRBV12-4
CDR3nt: TGTGCCAGCAGCTTAAAGGCAGTGAACACCGGGGAGCTGTTTTTT; CDR3aa: CASSLKAVNTGELFF; j_gene: TRBJ2-2; d_gene: -; abundance: few; v_gene: TRBV7-2
CDR3nt: TGTGCCAGCAGTTCCTTGATAGGGAATGAAAAACTGTTTTTT; CDR3aa: CASSSLIGNEKLFF; j_gene: TRBJ1-4; d_gene: -; abundance: -; v_gene: TRBV6-5
CDR3nt: TGCAGTGCTAGAGTCCTCCTAGCGGGAGGGTCCTACGAGCAGTACTTC; CDR3aa: CSARVLLAGGSYEQYF; j_gene: TRBJ2-7; d_gene: TRBD2; abundance: many; v_gene: TRBV20-1
CDR3nt: TGCGCCAGCAGCTCCGCGGGACAGTTTCAGCCCCAGCATTTT; CDR3aa: CASSSAGQFQPQHF; j_gene: TRBJ1-5; d_gene: TRBD1; abundance: -; v_gene: TRBV4-3
CDR3nt: TGCAGCGTTGGCCCTCGCGTCGGTGAGCAGTTCTTC; CDR3aa: CSVGPRVGEQFF; j_gene: TRBJ2-1; d_gene: -; abundance: -; v_gene: TRBV29-1
CDR3nt: TGCAGTGCTAGGGGGACGGGCAAAAACATTCAGTACTTC; CDR3aa: CSARGTGKNIQYF; j_gene: TRBJ2-4; d_gene: -; abundance: -; v_gene: TRBV20-1
CDR3nt: TGTGCCAGCAGTTTTCGGGGACTAGCGTTCTCTGGGGCCAACGTCCTGACTTTC; CDR3aa: CASSFRGLAFSGANVLTF; j_gene: TRBJ2-6; d_gene: TRBD2; abundance: once; v_gene: TRBV12-3/TRBV12-4
CDR3nt: TGTGCCAGCAGCTTTAAAGTCGCTGGGGCCAACGTCCTGACTTTC; CDR3aa: CASSFKVAGANVLTF; j_gene: TRBJ2-6; d_gene: -; abundance: -; v_gene: TRBV5-6
CDR3nt: TGCAGTGCTGGCTCGACAGGGGCGGACGATCAGCCCCAGCATTTT; CDR3aa: CSAGSTGADDQPQHF; j_gene: TRBJ1-5; d_gene: TRBD1; abundance: few; v_gene: TRBV20-1
CDR3nt: TGTGCCAGCAGCTTACCACGAGACGGGACTAGCGACCACAATGAGCAGTTCTTC; CDR3aa: CASSLPRDGTSDHNEQFF; j_gene: TRBJ2-1; d_gene: TRBD2; abundance: -; v_gene: TRBV11-1
CDR3nt: TGTGCCAGCAGTGAAGGGGTTCTAGCGGGAGCCCAAGAGACCCAGTACTTC; CDR3aa: CASSEGVLAGAQETQYF; j_gene: TRBJ2-5; d_gene: TRBD2; abundance: -; v_gene: TRBV25-1
CDR3nt: TGTGCCAGTAGTAGGGGCGGGACAACCTACGAGCAGTACTTC; CDR3aa: CASSRGGTTYEQYF; j_gene: TRBJ2-7; d_gene: -; abundance: -; v_gene: TRBV19
CDR3nt: TGTGCCAGCAGCTTAATCAGTGCCCCTTTC; CDR3aa: CASSLISAPF; j_gene: TRBJ1-2; d_gene: -; abundance: -; v_gene: TRBV7-9
CDR3nt: TGCAGCGCCCTTACACGGATGAACACTGAAGCTTTCTTT; CDR3aa: CSALTRMNTEAFF; j_gene: TRBJ1-1; d_gene: -; abundance: -; v_gene: TRBV29-1
CDR3nt: TGTGCCAGTAGTATGGGACCACTGGGCGGGAGCGCAGATACGCAGTATTTT; CDR3aa: CASSMGPLGGSADTQYF; j_gene: TRBJ2-3; d_gene: TRBD2; abundance: few; v_gene: TRBV19
CDR3nt: TGCGCCAGCAGACTAGCTGATTCCTACAATGAGCAGTTCTTC; CDR3aa: CASRLADSYNEQFF; j_gene: TRBJ2-1; d_gene: -; abundance: many; v_gene: TRBV5-1
CDR3nt: TGTGCCAGCTCACTGGGCCCGACTGAAGCTTTCTTT; CDR3aa: CASSLGPTEAFF; j_gene: TRBJ1-1; d_gene: -; abundance: few; v_gene: TRBV18
CDR3nt: TGCGCCAGCAGCCAAGGACTAGCCCAAGAGATAGATACGCAGTATTTT; CDR3aa: CASSQGLAQEIDTQYF; j_gene: TRBJ2-3; d_gene: TRBD2; abundance: few; v_gene: TRBV4-3
CDR3nt: TGTGCCAGCAGTTATCGGCGACAGGGGGATGGCTACACCTTC; CDR3aa: CASSYRRQGDGYTF; j_gene: TRBJ1-2; d_gene: TRBD1; abundance: few; v_gene: TRBV6-2/TRBV6-3
CDR3nt: TGTGCCAGCAGTTCTCCTAGCGGAAACACCGGGGAGCTGTTTTTT; CDR3aa: CASSSPSGNTGELFF; j_gene: TRBJ2-2; d_gene: TRBD2; abundance: -; v_gene: TRBV28
CDR3nt: TGTGCCAGCACTGAGGGTGGAGGTGAAGAGACCCAGTACTTC; CDR3aa: CASTEGGGEETQYF; j_gene: TRBJ2-5; d_gene: -; abundance: few; v_gene: TRBV21-1
CDR3nt: TGTGCCAGCAGCCCCAAGGTTAGAAGCAATCAGCCCCAGCATTTT; CDR3aa: CASSPKVRSNQPQHF; j_gene: TRBJ1-5; d_gene: -; abundance: -; v_gene: TRBV7-2
CDR3nt: TGTGCCAGCAGCCCGAGCTTAGGACTAGTACCCTACGAGCAGTACTTC; CDR3aa: CASSPSLGLVPYEQYF; j_gene: TRBJ2-7; d_gene: TRBD2; abundance: few; v_gene: TRBV7-2
CDR3nt: TGTGCCACTTTCCTGACCCCAGATACGCAGTATTTT; CDR3aa: CATFLTPDTQYF; j_gene: TRBJ2-3; d_gene: -; abundance: -; v_gene: TRBV12-3/TRBV12-4
CDR3nt: TGTGCTACGCAAGCGGGACTAGACCCCACCGGGGAGCTGTTTTTT; CDR3aa: CATQAGLDPTGELFF; j_gene: TRBJ2-2; d_gene: TRBD2; abundance: few; v_gene: TRBV12-5
CDR3nt: TGTGCCAGCAGTTCAAACGGCGCACAAGAGACCCAGTACTTC; CDR3aa: CASSSNGAQETQYF; j_gene: TRBJ2-5; d_gene: -; abundance: -; v_gene: TRBV7-2
CDR3nt: TGTGCCAGCAGCCAGCCCAGCACGGGGACCGGGGAGCTGTTTTTT; CDR3aa: CASSQPSTGTGELFF; j_gene: TRBJ2-2; d_gene: -; abundance: -; v_gene: TRBV14
CDR3nt: TGTGCCAGCAGTTCTCAAACCAACACCGGGGAGCTGTTTTTT; CDR3aa: CASSSQTNTGELFF; j_gene: TRBJ2-2; d_gene: -; abundance: many; v_gene: TRBV27
CDR3nt: TGTGCCAGCTCACTCCTAATGGCGGCCCAAGAGACCCAGTACTTC; CDR3aa: CASSLLMAAQETQYF; j_gene: TRBJ2-5; d_gene: -; abundance: -; v_gene: TRBV18
CDR3nt: TGTGCCACCGGTTACCGAGAGACCCAGTACTTC; CDR3aa: CATGYRETQYF; j_gene: TRBJ2-5; d_gene: -; abundance: -; v_gene: TRBV10-3
CDR3nt: TGTGCCAGTAGCGACAGCGCCGATCAGCCCCAGCATTTT; CDR3aa: CASSDSADQPQHF; j_gene: TRBJ1-5; d_gene: -; abundance: few; v_gene: TRBV19
CDR3nt: TGTGCCAGCGGGCAGCCGCAAGAGACCCAGTACTTC; CDR3aa: CASGQPQETQYF; j_gene: TRBJ2-5; d_gene: -; abundance: -; v_gene: TRBV3-1
CDR3nt: TGCAGTGCTACGGGACTAGGCTTCTACAATGAGCAGTTCTTC; CDR3aa: CSATGLGFYNEQFF; j_gene: TRBJ2-1; d_gene: TRBD2; abundance: -; v_gene: TRBV20-1
CDR3nt: TGTGCCAGCAGTGGGCTAGCGGGAGGCTCCGGGGAGCTGTTTTTT; CDR3aa: CASSGLAGGSGELFF; j_gene: TRBJ2-2; d_gene: TRBD2; abundance: -; v_gene: TRBV12-3/TRBV12-4
CDR3nt: TGTGCCAGCAGCTCGACGTCGGACAGATACGAGCAGTACTTC; CDR3aa: CASSSTSDRYEQYF; j_gene: TRBJ2-7; d_gene: -; abundance: -; v_gene: TRBV5-5
CDR3nt: TGCAGTGCTAGAGATCTAGCGGGAGTGGGGGCAGATACGCAGTATTTT; CDR3aa: CSARDLAGVGADTQYF; j_gene: TRBJ2-3; d_gene: TRBD2; abundance: many; v_gene: TRBV20-1
CDR3nt: TGCGCCAGCAGCCCTGACAGGGTCGTTCCGCCCCAGCATTTT; CDR3aa: CASSPDRVVPPQHF; j_gene: TRBJ1-5; d_gene: TRBD1; abundance: -; v_gene: TRBV4-3
CDR3nt: TGCAGCGGAAGACTAGCGGGAGGAATAGATACGCAGTATTTT; CDR3aa: CSGRLAGGIDTQYF; j_gene: TRBJ2-3; d_gene: TRBD2; abundance: -; v_gene: TRBV29-1
CDR3nt: TGCAGCGTGCGAACTAGCGGAGTAAACACCGGGGAGCTGTTTTTT; CDR3aa: CSVRTSGVNTGELFF; j_gene: TRBJ2-2; d_gene: TRBD2; abundance: few; v_gene: TRBV29-1
CDR3nt: TGTGCCAGTGGAATTTGGGACAGCTCGGGAGAGCAGTACTTC; CDR3aa: CASGIWDSSGEQYF; j_gene: TRBJ2-7; d_gene: TRBD1; abundance: few; v_gene: TRBV28
CDR3nt: TGTGCCAGCACTAACCGGGGGATGGACCGACAGTATTTT; CDR3aa: CASTNRGMDRQYF; j_gene: TRBJ2-3; d_gene: -; abundance: few; v_gene: TRBV3-1